These 19 T cell receptor beta chains were sequenced from one sample in a study of sequential checkpoint blockade in melanoma. Here immunoSEQ multiplex PCR was the method, and the copy in TCRdb shows in-frame clones only, minus some. The table records fewer than 20,000 clones, 72% of them present only once. Treatment indicated: randomized to nivolumab then ipilimumab (arm A) or the reverse (arm B). Sequences were derived from CD8+ T cells sorted from blood (inferred from file names), sampled from a patient given nivolumab and ipilimumab in sequence. The receptors were gathered from a human donor with melanoma.

The chain has TRBV7-8 and TRBJ1-1, with D maybe TRBD1 (6 bases). The CDR3 contains 16 residues. The germline V gene has CDR1 SGHVS and CDR2 FQNEAQ. Trimming stripped 3 bases from V and 5 bases from J, with 19 bases between. CDR3 in amino acids: CASSFPQGGRRTEAFF. CDR3 DNA: TGTGCCAGCAGCTTTCCACAGGGTGGAAGGAGGACTGAAGCTTTCTTT.

This clone appeared once. The V call is TRBV19, the J call TRBJ1-2, with D unresolved. The CDR3 has 16 amino acids. V lost 3 bases and J 2 bases, leaving 16 bases between the germline ends. Germline V gives CDR1 LNHDA, CDR2 SQIVND (reference sequence). The CDR3 DNA follows: TGTGCCAGTAGTATTTCGGAAGCGAGAATCAACTATGGCTACACCTTC. Translation gives CASSISEARINYGYTF. Based on the CDR3 plus reference TRBV19 and TRBJ1-2, the full variable domain is DGGITQSPKYLFRKEGQNVTLSCEQNLNHDAMYWYRQDPGQGLRLIYYSQIVNDFQKGDIAEGYSVSREKKESFPLTVTSAQKNPTAFYLCASSISEARINYGYTFGSGTRLTVV.

This sequence joins TRBV13 and TRBJ2-5; 9 bases are a match to TRBD1. The end of the DNA aligns better with TRBJ2-7, so the J call may be wrong. CDR3 length: 17 residues. CDR1 and CDR2 from the germline V gene are PRHDT and FYEKMQ (reference sequence). In DNA form, the CDR3 reads TGTGCCAGCAGCACCCGAGACAGGGGACAGGGACCCTACGAGCAGTACTTC. Its translation is CASSTRDRGQGPYEQYF.

The chain couples TRBV27 to TRBJ1-5; 7 bases match TRBD1. This CDR3 spans 15 amino acids. Germline lookup yields CDR1 MNHEY and CDR2 SMNVEV (reference sequence). Germline trimming cut 6 bases from V and 4 bases from J; bases unmatched to any gene: 9. The chain's CDR3 is CASRMGTASNQPQHF. Written as DNA, the CDR3 is TGTGCCAGCAGGATGGGGACAGCTTCTAATCAGCCCCAGCATTTT.

The V call is TRBV2, the J call TRBJ2-7; 9 bases line up with TRBD1. V lost 5 bases, J lost 0 bases, and 2 bases stayed unmatched. Germline V gives CDR1 SNHLY, CDR2 FYNNEI. The CDR3 consists of 14 residues. The CDR3 region is CASSWTGASYEQYF. In DNA, the CDR3 is TGTGCCAGCAGTTGGACAGGGGCCTCCTACGAGCAGTACTTC.

This chain links TRBV28 with TRBJ1-4; possibly TRBD1 for D (5 bases). The CDR3 has 14 amino acids. Trimming stripped 8 bases from V and 4 bases from J, with 14 bases between. The germline V gene has CDR1 MDHEN and CDR2 SYDVKM. The CDR3 here is CASLAAGSNEKLFF. Written as DNA, the CDR3 is TGTGCCAGCCTAGCGGCAGGGAGTAATGAAAAACTGTTTTTT.

The chain couples TRBV7-9 to TRBJ2-2, with a weak D call TRBD2 (6 bases). The CDR3 spans 15 residues. Between the trimmed V and J ends, which lost 5 bases and 2 bases, there was a span of 12 bases. CDR1 and CDR2 from the germline V gene are SEHNR and FQNEAQ (reference sequence). The CDR3 spells CASSRRDSNTGELFF. The CDR3 nucleotides read TGTGCCAGCAGCCGCCGGGACTCTAACACCGGGGAGCTGTTTTTT.

J is TRBJ1-4 and V is TRBV11-2, with no clear D. The CDR3 loop spans 14 amino acids. V was pared by 2 bases and J by 7 bases, with 11 bases between. CDR1 is SGHAT, CDR2 FQNNGV, per germline. The CDR3 nucleotides read TGTGCCAGCAGCTTAATACTTGCTGGTGAAAAACTGTTTTTT. The encoded protein is CASSLILAGEKLFF.

The DNA of the CDR3 is TGTGCCAGCAGCATTGACAGCGAGACCTACGAGCAGTACTTC. It yields the protein CASSIDSETYEQYF. The chain joins TRBV6-1 to TRBJ2-7; possibly TRBD1 for D (5 bases). V was cut by 6 bases and J by 2 bases, with 14 bases left in between. From germline, CDR1 is MNHNS and CDR2 SASEGT. This CDR3 is 14 amino acids long.

The V call is TRBV6-5, the J call TRBJ1-2; TRBD1 aligns across 7 bases. CDR1 and CDR2 (germline): MNHEY, SVGAGI. With 6 bases clipped from V and 2 bases from J, the junction kept 6 bases outside the gene matches. The CDR3 covers 14 residues. The CDR3 DNA reads as TGTGCCAGCAGCCCCCGGACAGGAAACTATGGCTACACCTTC. Protein sequence: CASSPRTGNYGYTF.

The genes are TRBV18 and TRBJ2-7, with D perhaps matching TRBD1 (6 bases). CDR3 length: 16 residues. Trimming left V 3 bases short and J 2 bases short, with 17 bases between. Germline values: CDR1 KGHSH, CDR2 LQKENI. The CDR3 protein is CASSPVPGDRTYEQYF. In nucleotides, the CDR3 is TGTGCCAGCTCACCGGTCCCAGGGGATAGGACCTACGAGCAGTACTTC.

This chain connects TRBV5-4 to TRBJ2-7, with D perhaps TRBD2 (5 bases). The CDR3 length is 16 residues. Germline V gives CDR1 SGHNT, CDR2 YYREEE (reference sequence). V dropped 1 base and J dropped 2 bases, with 16 bases sitting between them. The CDR3 loop is CASSLWGTRPPYEQYF. The CDR3 DNA reads as TGTGCCAGCAGCTTGTGGGGAACTAGGCCTCCCTACGAGCAGTACTTC. Supplemented by reference TRBV5-4 and TRBJ2-7, the full variable domain reads ETGVTQSPTHLIKTRGQQVTLRCSSQSGHNTVSWYQQALGQGPQFIFQYYREEENGRGNFPPRFSGLQFPNYSSELNVNALELDDSALYLCASSLWGTRPPYEQYFGPGTRLTVT.

The rearrangement links TRBV25-1 to TRBJ2-1, with 7 positions matching TRBD2. With 1 base clipped from V and 4 bases from J, the junction kept 1 base outside the gene matches. Germline CDR1 MGHDK, CDR2 SYGVNS. This CDR3 spans 14 amino acids. CDR3 bases: TGTGCCAGCAGTGAATGGGGGGGGTACAATGAGCAGTTCTTC. It is translated as CASSEWGGYNEQFF.

V is TRBV30 and J is TRBJ1-2; D ambiguous. Germline V CDR1 and CDR2: GTSNPN, SVGIG (reference sequence). This CDR3 has 11 amino acids. V was trimmed by 1 base and J by 5 bases, leaving 5 bases between them. The CDR3 region has the DNA TGTGCCTGGAGTGCGTATTATGGCTACACCTTC. This codes for CAWSAYYGYTF.

The chain is built from TRBV10-1 and TRBJ2-7; 10 positions match TRBD1. V was clipped by 0 bases and J by 6 bases; unmatched bases: 5. CDR1 and CDR2 (germline): WNHNN, SYGVQD (reference sequence). CDR3 length equals 15 residues. The chain's CDR3 is CASSESGTGVREQYF. The DNA of the CDR3 is TGCGCCAGCAGTGAGTCCGGGACAGGGGTCCGCGAGCAGTACTTC.

The chain employs TRBV19 and TRBJ1-5, with D possibly being TRBD1 (5 bases). V was clipped by 3 bases and J by 2 bases, with 14 bases between them. Germline V CDR1 and CDR2: LNHDA, SQIVND (reference sequence). This CDR3 is 16 amino acids long. The CDR3 reads CASSIQGVGGNQPQHF. The CDR3 nucleotides are TGTGCCAGTAGTATTCAGGGTGTCGGTGGCAATCAGCCCCAGCATTTT.

The chain recombines TRBV13 with TRBJ2-7, with TRBD1 matching over 7 bases. The CDR3 contains 14 residues. Germline loops: CDR1 PRHDT, CDR2 FYEKMQ (reference sequence). V lost 3 bases, J lost 0 bases, and 2 bases stayed unmatched. The chain's CDR3 is CASSFRDSSYEQYF. In DNA, the CDR3 is TGTGCCAGCAGCTTTCGGGACAGCTCCTACGAGCAGTACTTC.

The rearrangement joins TRBV19 to TRBJ2-1, with 7 bases aligning to TRBD1. The junction had 6 bases not matched to a gene; V was cut back by 7 bases and J by 3 bases. CDR3 size: 14 residues. Germline loops: CDR1 LNHDA, CDR2 SQIVND (reference sequence). Here the CDR3 reads CASTARQGYNEQFF. CDR3 in DNA: TGTGCCAGTACCGCCAGACAGGGCTACAATGAGCAGTTCTTC.

This clone was recorded only once. J is TRBJ1-5 and V is TRBV6-5, with 8 nucleotides matching TRBD1. The V gene end was trimmed by 6 bases and the J gene end by 6 bases; junction bases not matched to a gene: 4. The CDR3 runs to 13 residues. Germline V gene lookup returns CDR1 MNHEY and CDR2 SVGAGI. CDR3 residues: CASRTGEAQPQHF. CDR3 bases: TGTGCCAGCAGGACAGGGGAGGCTCAGCCCCAGCATTTT.